These T cell receptor beta chains were read from a single sample in a study of shared clonotypes between healthy human individuals. TCRdb's table, derived via immunoSEQ multiplex PCR, lists solely in-frame clones and lacks some. The table lists approximately 600,000 clones, about 95% of them singletons. The sequenced sample was naive CD8+ T cells sorted from blood. These TCRs come from a woman aged 30 to 39 in good health. Both conserved end residues are part of each CDR3. Each record gives: clone size, V gene, D gene, J gene, CDR3 DNA, CDR3 protein. A D gene is named only where the DNA matches it firmly. The size entry is marked missing in some rows and otherwise reads once, few, many or a size class.

clone size: -; V gene: TRBV27; D gene: -; J gene: TRBJ1-5; CDR3 DNA: TGTGCCAGCAGCCCTCTAGGGGTCGCAAATCAGCCCCAGCATTTT; CDR3 protein: CASSPLGVANQPQHF
clone size: once; V gene: TRBV4-2; D gene: -; J gene: TRBJ2-7; CDR3 DNA: TGTGCCAGCAGCCAACCGGGACGAATTTCCTACGAGCAGTACTTC; CDR3 protein: CASSQPGRISYEQYF
clone size: -; V gene: TRBV28; D gene: -; J gene: TRBJ2-5; CDR3 DNA: TGTGCCAGCAGTTTTGCCGGGGCCCAAGAGACCCAGTACTTC; CDR3 protein: CASSFAGAQETQYF
clone size: -; V gene: TRBV7-9; D gene: -; J gene: TRBJ2-7; CDR3 DNA: TGTGCCAGCAACCAAGGCACTCGAGGCTACGAGCAGTACTTC; CDR3 protein: CASNQGTRGYEQYF
clone size: -; V gene: TRBV27; D gene: -; J gene: TRBJ1-1; CDR3 DNA: TGTGCCAGCAGTACCGGACAGACTCTGAACACTGAAGCTTTCTTT; CDR3 protein: CASSTGQTLNTEAFF
clone size: -; V gene: TRBV30; D gene: TRBD1; J gene: TRBJ2-1; CDR3 DNA: TGTGCCTGGAGTGTCCGGGACAGGGTCTCCTACAATGAGCAGTTCTTC; CDR3 protein: CAWSVRDRVSYNEQFF
clone size: -; V gene: TRBV7-8; D gene: TRBD1; J gene: TRBJ2-3; CDR3 DNA: TGTGCCAGCAGCTCAGCACCGGACAGGGTCCCAGATACGCAGTATTTT; CDR3 protein: CASSSAPDRVPDTQYF
clone size: -; V gene: TRBV5-4; D gene: TRBD2; J gene: TRBJ2-7; CDR3 DNA: TGTGCCAGCAGCTTGATAGGGACTAGCGTCGAGCAGTACTTC; CDR3 protein: CASSLIGTSVEQYF
clone size: -; V gene: TRBV2; D gene: TRBD2; J gene: TRBJ2-2; CDR3 DNA: TGTGCCAGCAGGGATATAGCGGGAGTCAGCACCGGGGAGCTGTTTTTT; CDR3 protein: CASRDIAGVSTGELFF
clone size: -; V gene: TRBV2; D gene: -; J gene: TRBJ1-2; CDR3 DNA: TGTGCCAGCAGTGAATGGATCTTCTATGGCTACACCTTC; CDR3 protein: CASSEWIFYGYTF
clone size: -; V gene: TRBV6-5; D gene: -; J gene: TRBJ2-7; CDR3 DNA: TGTGCCAGCGTAAGTTTGACCGAGTCCTACGAGCAGTACTTC; CDR3 protein: CASVSLTESYEQYF
clone size: -; V gene: TRBV11-1; D gene: TRBD2; J gene: TRBJ2-7; CDR3 DNA: TGTGCCAGCAGCTTAGCCCACTGGACTAGCGGTTACTACGAGCAGTACTTC; CDR3 protein: CASSLAHWTSGYYEQYF
clone size: -; V gene: TRBV11-2; D gene: -; J gene: TRBJ1-4; CDR3 DNA: TGTGCCAGCAGCTTCGAACCCGCGCCCGAAAAACTGTTTTTT; CDR3 protein: CASSFEPAPEKLFF
clone size: -; V gene: TRBV2; D gene: -; J gene: TRBJ2-7; CDR3 DNA: TGTGCCAGCAGTGAAGATCGGGCTACCTACGAGCAGTACTTC; CDR3 protein: CASSEDRATYEQYF
clone size: -; V gene: TRBV7-9; D gene: -; J gene: TRBJ2-3; CDR3 DNA: TGTGCCAGCAGCCAATGGACGACATTGCAGCCAGATACGCAGTATTTT; CDR3 protein: CASSQWTTLQPDTQYF
clone size: -; V gene: TRBV9; D gene: TRBD2; J gene: TRBJ2-7; CDR3 DNA: TGTGCCAGCAGCGTAGGGACTAGCGTTTCCACGGGGTACGAGCAGTACTTC; CDR3 protein: CASSVGTSVSTGYEQYF
clone size: -; V gene: TRBV4-1; D gene: -; J gene: TRBJ2-7; CDR3 DNA: TGCGCCAGCAGCCAAGATTTTCCGGATACCGAGCAGTACTTC; CDR3 protein: CASSQDFPDTEQYF
clone size: once; V gene: TRBV27; D gene: TRBD1; J gene: TRBJ2-7; CDR3 DNA: TGTGCCAGCAGTTTCTCACAGGGGGTCCTCTCCTACGAGCAGTACTTC; CDR3 protein: CASSFSQGVLSYEQYF
clone size: -; V gene: TRBV27; D gene: -; J gene: TRBJ2-1; CDR3 DNA: TGTGCCAGCAGTTTGTTGATCAACAAGGGCAATGAGCAGTTCTTC; CDR3 protein: CASSLLINKGNEQFF
clone size: -; V gene: TRBV6-5; D gene: TRBD1; J gene: TRBJ1-2; CDR3 DNA: TGTGCCAGCAGTCTCTCCGGGACAGCCTATGGCTACACCTTC; CDR3 protein: CASSLSGTAYGYTF
clone size: -; V gene: TRBV5-6; D gene: -; J gene: TRBJ2-7; CDR3 DNA: TGTGCCAGCAGCTTGGCAGCTCTGTCCTACGAGCAGTACTTC; CDR3 protein: CASSLAALSYEQYF
clone size: -; V gene: TRBV7-8; D gene: TRBD1; J gene: TRBJ1-1; CDR3 DNA: TGTGCCAGCAGCTTAGAATTCGGGACAGCTGAAGCTTTCTTT; CDR3 protein: CASSLEFGTAEAFF
clone size: -; V gene: TRBV5-6; D gene: TRBD2; J gene: TRBJ2-2; CDR3 DNA: TGTGCCAGCAGCTTGGCACTAGCGGGAGTCACGAACACCGGGGAGCTGTTTTTT; CDR3 protein: CASSLALAGVTNTGELFF